This T cell receptor beta chain was captured by sequencing in a study of blood T cell repertoires in COVID-19. The CDR3 runs to 14 residues. Germline assignment: CDR1 SEHNR and CDR2 FQNEAQ (reference sequence). V was cut by 0 bases and J by 5 bases, with 11 bases left in between. Methods used by the authors: Quantification of nucleated cells was approximated via reference gene primer amplification. Libraries were prepared by immunoSEQ multiplex PCR; TCRdb keeps only in-frame clonotypes and omits some of them. The D gene and trimming were derived from the DNA, and the V and J assignments and clone size from that table. The top ten hold 15% to 17% of the sample, which has tens of thousands of clones, about four fifths seen once.

The specimen was peripheral blood. This sequence was found in an elderly woman with acute or convalescent COVID-19. The chain combines TRBV7-9 with TRBJ2-7; D is unresolved. Here the CDR3 DNA reads TGTGCCAGCAGCTTAGCGGGCAGGTCCAACGAGCAGTACTTC. Protein: CASSLAGRSNEQYF.